This entry features one T cell receptor beta chain sequence. The CDR3 runs to 14 residues. Trimming shortened V by 5 bases and J by 1 base, and 11 bases separated the two germline ends. Germline CDR1 is LNHNV and CDR2 is YYDKDF (reference sequence). This record comes from a study of blood T cell repertoires in COVID-19. The overall study: Acute and convalescent COVID-19 specimens originated in the United States, Italy and Spain.

The Seattle patients, enrolled during active infection, were followed longitudinally. Authors' processing steps: Estimated nucleated cell counts came from reference gene primer amplification. Profiled with immunoSEQ multiplex PCR; TCRdb holds only in-frame clones, not every one. V and J calls and clone size are those listed in that table; D and trimming were worked out from the DNA. Altogether 200,000 to 250,000 clones are present, around four fifths being singletons, with the ten largest covering 8% to 10%. Sequenced material: peripheral blood. The sequence derives from an elderly woman with COVID-19, enrolled during active disease. The chain employs TRBV15 and TRBJ1-1; D gene uncertain. The CDR3 nucleotides are TGTGCCACCAGCCGCGGTGGCGCGAACACTGAAGCTTTCTTT. It translates to CATSRGGANTEAFF.